The clone carrying this T cell receptor (beta chain) showed up just once. Mismatch with germline at one junction end may stem from a read error. This sample is part of a study of blood T cell repertoires in COVID-19. Study details: Acute and convalescent COVID-19 specimens originated in the United States, Italy and Spain. T cells, B-cell-depleted T cells, or PBMCs provided the cDNA or gDNA that served as material.

Authors' data handling: The authors estimated nucleated cell counts from reference gene primer amplification. TCRdb's copy holds only in-frame clones and misses some; the assay was immunoSEQ multiplex PCR. V and J calls and clone size are given by that table; D and trimming were obtained from the DNA. The table includes 290,000 or so clones, about 85% detected once. The V gene's germline CDR1 is LGHNA and CDR2 YSLEER. This CDR3 has 15 residues. V is TRBV4-3 and J is TRBJ1-1, with TRBD1 as a possible D gene (5 bases). Sequencing input: peripheral blood. The receptor's source is a man between 18 and 29 years old with active or convalescent COVID-19. The CDR3 here is CASSVQGNMNAEAFF. The CDR3 bases are TGCGCCAGCAGCGTGCAGGGAAACATGAACGCTGAAGCTTTCTTT.